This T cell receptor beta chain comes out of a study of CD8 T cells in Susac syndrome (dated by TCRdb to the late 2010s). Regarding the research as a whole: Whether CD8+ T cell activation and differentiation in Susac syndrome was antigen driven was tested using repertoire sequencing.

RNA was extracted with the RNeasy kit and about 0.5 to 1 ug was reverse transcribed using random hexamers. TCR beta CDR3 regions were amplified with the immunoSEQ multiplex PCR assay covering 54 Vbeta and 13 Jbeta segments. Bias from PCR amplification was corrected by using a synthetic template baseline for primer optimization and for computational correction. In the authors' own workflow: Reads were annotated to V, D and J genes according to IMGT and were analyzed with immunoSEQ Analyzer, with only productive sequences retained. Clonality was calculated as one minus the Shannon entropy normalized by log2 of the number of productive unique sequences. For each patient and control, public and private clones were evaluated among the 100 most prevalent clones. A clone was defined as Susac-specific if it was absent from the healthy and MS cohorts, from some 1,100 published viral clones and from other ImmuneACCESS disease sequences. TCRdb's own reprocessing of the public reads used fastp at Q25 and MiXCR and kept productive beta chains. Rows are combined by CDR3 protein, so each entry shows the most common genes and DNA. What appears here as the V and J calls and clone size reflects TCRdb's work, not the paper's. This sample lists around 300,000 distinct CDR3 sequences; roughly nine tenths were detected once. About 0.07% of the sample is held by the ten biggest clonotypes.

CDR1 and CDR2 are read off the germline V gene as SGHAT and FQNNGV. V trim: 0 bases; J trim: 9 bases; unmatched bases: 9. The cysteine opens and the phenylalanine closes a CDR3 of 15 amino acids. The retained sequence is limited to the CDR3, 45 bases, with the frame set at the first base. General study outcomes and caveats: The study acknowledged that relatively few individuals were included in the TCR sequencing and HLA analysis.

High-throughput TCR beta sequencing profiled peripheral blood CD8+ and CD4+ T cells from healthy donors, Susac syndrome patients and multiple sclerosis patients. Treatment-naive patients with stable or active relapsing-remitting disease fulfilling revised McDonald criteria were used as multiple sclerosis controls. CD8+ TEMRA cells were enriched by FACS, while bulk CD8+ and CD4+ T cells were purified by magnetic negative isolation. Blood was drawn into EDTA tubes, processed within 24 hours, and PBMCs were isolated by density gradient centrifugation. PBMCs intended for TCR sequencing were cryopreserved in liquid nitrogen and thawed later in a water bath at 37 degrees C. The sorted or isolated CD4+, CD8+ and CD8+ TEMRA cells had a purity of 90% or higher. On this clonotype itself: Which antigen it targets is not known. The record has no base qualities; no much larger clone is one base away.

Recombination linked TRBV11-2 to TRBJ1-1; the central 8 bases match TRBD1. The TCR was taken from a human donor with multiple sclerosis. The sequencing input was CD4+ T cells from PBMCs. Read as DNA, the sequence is TGTGCCAGCAGCTTAGACAGGGGGCGTCAGTTTAAAGCTTTCTTT. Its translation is CASSLDRGRQFKAFF.